This T cell receptor beta chain stems from a study of graft-versus-host responses after intestinal transplantation. Study context: Multivisceral, liver-intestinal, or isolated intestinal transplants were performed in recipients.

Assay used: immunoSEQ multiplex PCR; TCRdb lists only in-frame clones, some missing. Among approximately 25,000 clones listed, around 94% were seen once. The CDR3 length is 13 residues. Trimming at V came to 7 bases and at J to 9 bases, leaving 4 bases not matched to a gene. Germline values: CDR1 LNHDA, CDR2 SQIVND (reference sequence). V gene TRBV19 combines with J gene TRBJ1-6, with TRBD1 identical over 9 bases. The material sequenced was PBMCs, taken 30 days after intestinal transplant. The origin of this receptor is a human patient who received an intestinal transplant, so some T cells may come from the graft donor. CDR3 coding DNA: TGTGCCAGTACCGAGACAGGGGGTTCACCCCTCCACTTT. Translation gives CASTETGGSPLHF.